Detailed here is one T cell receptor (beta chain). The data derive from a study of blood T cells in healthy people across ages. Through a sample-barcoded 5' primer and a J-beta primer mix, a second PCR was run for roughly 6 to 12 cycles. TCRdb reprocessed the 5' RACE reads via MiXCR and lists one record per CDR3 protein. The sample gives over 1.5 million distinct CDR3 sequences, around 48% of which show up once; approximately 2.1% is in the top ten. CDR1 and CDR2 from the germline V gene are LNHNV and YYDKDF (reference sequence). The CDR3 contains 14 residues. V lost 0 bases to trimming and J lost 5 bases, with 10 bases between them.

The rearrangement uses TRBV15 and TRBJ2-5; D not certain. The clonotype originates from a woman in her thirties or forties in good health. Material: blood. The CDR3 region has the DNA TGTGCCACCAGCAGAGATTTAGTATCCGAGACCCAGTACTTC. Translation gives CATSRDLVSETQYF.